The sequence of this T cell receptor beta chain was determined in a study of blood T cell repertoires in COVID-19. Overall study context: The origin of the acute and convalescent COVID-19 samples was the United States, Italy and Spain. PBMCs, B-cell-depleted T cells, or T cells provided the cDNA or gDNA that made up the material.

Original processing notes: Nucleated cell counts were estimated from reference gene primer amplification. Generated by immunoSEQ multiplex PCR, the TCRdb table keeps only in-frame clones and is missing some. V and J calls and clone size are those listed in that table; D and trimming were worked out from the DNA. This sample has about 300,000 clones, with 90% found just once. CDR1 and CDR2 (germline): ENHRY, SYGVKD. V was pared by 2 bases and J by 6 bases, with 14 bases between. The CDR3 sequence is 15 residues long. Individuals aged about 18 to 89 years were recruited from roughly 22 US areas. Material for sequencing was PBMCs or T cells enriched from blood (not recorded which). The source of this sequence is a woman aged 30 to 39 who had recovered from COVID-19. V is TRBV10-3 and J is TRBJ1-5; D possibly corresponds to TRBD1 (6 bases). DNA of the CDR3: TGTGCCATCAGTGAGGAAACAGGGATTGCTCAGCCCCAGCATTTT. Encoded protein: CAISEETGIAQPQHF.